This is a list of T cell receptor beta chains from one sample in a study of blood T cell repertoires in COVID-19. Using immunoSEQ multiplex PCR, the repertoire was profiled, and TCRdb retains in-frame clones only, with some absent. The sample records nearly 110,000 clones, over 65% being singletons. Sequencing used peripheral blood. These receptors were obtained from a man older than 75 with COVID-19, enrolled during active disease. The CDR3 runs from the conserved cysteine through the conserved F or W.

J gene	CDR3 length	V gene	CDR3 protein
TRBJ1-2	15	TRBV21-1	CASSGRGGVLFGYTF
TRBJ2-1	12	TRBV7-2	CASSQKYNEQFF
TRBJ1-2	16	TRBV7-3	CASSLAGTGGNYGYTF
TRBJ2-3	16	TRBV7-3	CASSPFEAGVGDTQYF
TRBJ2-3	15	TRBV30	CAWSRLAGASDTQYF
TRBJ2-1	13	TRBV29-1	CSVELQGRNEQFF
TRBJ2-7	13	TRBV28	CASGLAEAYEQYF
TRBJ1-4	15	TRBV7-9	CASSPGTGTNEKLFF
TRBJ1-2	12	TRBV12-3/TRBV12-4	CASSPGGYGYTF
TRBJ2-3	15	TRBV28	CASSFVQGGTDTQYF
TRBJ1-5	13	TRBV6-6	CASNKQGEQPQHF
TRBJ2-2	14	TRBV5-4	CASERQGDTGELFF
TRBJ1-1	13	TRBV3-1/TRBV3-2	CASSPFLDTEAFF
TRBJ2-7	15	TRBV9	CASSREQGNSYEQYF
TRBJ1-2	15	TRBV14	CASSQGLGRKYGYTF
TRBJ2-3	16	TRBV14	CASSQASDAATDTQYF
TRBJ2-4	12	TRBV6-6	CASGHGDRDGYF
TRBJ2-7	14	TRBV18	CASSPPSISYEQYF
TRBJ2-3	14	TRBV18	CASSPTGDTDTQYF
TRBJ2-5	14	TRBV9	CASSVAGTEETQYF
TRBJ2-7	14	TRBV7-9	CASSLPRGPLEQYF
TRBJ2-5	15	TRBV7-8	CASSWTSGYQETQYF
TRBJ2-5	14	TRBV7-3	CASSPSAASETQYF
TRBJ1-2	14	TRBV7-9	CASSLSGVNYGYTF
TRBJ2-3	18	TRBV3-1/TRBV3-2	CASSPPGLAAPSTDTQYF
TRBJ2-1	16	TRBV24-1	CATSEVTSGSKNEQFF
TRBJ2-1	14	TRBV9	CASSGGLAGDEQFF
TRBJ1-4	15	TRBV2	CASSVRGSTNEKLFF
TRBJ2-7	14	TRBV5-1	CASSLRTGPYEQYF
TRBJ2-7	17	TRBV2	CASSEAWSGTGSYEQYF